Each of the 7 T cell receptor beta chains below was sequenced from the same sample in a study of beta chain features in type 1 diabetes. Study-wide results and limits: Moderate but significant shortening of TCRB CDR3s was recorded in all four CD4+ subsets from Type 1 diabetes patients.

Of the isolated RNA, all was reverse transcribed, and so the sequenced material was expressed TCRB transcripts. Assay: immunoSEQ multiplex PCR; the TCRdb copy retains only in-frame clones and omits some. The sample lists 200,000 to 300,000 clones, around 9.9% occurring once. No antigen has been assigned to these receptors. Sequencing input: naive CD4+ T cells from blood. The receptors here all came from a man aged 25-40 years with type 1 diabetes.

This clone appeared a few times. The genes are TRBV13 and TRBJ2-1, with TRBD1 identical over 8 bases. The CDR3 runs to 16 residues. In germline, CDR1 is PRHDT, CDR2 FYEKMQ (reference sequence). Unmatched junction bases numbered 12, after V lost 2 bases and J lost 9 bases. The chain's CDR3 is CASSLLGQGLTFEQFF. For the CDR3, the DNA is TGTGCCAGCAGCTTACTCGGACAGGGCTTGACTTTTGAGCAGTTCTTC.

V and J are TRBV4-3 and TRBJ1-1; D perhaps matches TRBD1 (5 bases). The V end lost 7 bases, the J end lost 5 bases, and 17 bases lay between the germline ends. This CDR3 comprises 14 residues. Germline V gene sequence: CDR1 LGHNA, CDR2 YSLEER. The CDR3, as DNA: TGCGCCAGCAAAGGGCGCGGGGGATGGACTGAAGCTTTCTTT. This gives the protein CASKGRGGWTEAFF.

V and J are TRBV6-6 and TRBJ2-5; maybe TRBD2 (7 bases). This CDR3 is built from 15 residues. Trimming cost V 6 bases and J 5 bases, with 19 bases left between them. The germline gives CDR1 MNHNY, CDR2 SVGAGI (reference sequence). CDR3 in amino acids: CASRPGGGREETQYF. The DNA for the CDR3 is TGTGCCAGCAGGCCTGGGGGGGGGCGCGAGGAGACCCAGTACTTC.

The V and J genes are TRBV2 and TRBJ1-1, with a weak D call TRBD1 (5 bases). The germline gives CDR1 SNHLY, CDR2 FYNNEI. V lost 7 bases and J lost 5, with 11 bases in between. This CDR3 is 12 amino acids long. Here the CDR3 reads CASTGEGTEAFF. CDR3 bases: TGTGCCAGCACGGGAGAGGGGACTGAAGCTTTCTTT.

The CDR3 loop reads CASRTEGETQYF. The CDR3 nucleotides read TGCGCCAGCCGGACCGAGGGTGAGACCCAGTACTTC. The rearrangement links TRBV5-1 to TRBJ2-5; perhaps TRBD2 as D (5 bases). The CDR3 has 12 amino acids. V was pared by 7 bases and J by 5 bases, with 12 bases between. The V gene's germline CDR1 is SGHRS and CDR2 YFSETQ.

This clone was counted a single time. The CDR3 loop is CASSPRQNTEAFF. CDR3 sequence (DNA): TGTGCCAGTAGTCCCCGACAGAACACTGAAGCTTTCTTT. The rearrangement links TRBV19 to TRBJ1-1, with unresolved D. V gave up 5 bases and J gave up 1 base, with 8 bases separating them. Per germline, CDR1 LNHDA and CDR2 SQIVND (reference sequence). The CDR3 consists of 13 residues.

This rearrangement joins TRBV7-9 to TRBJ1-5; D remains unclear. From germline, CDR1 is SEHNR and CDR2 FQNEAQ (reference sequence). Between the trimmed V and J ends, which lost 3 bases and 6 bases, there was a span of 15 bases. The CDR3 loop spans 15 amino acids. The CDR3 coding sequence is TGTGCCAGCAGCTTCGGCGGAGGCGCTGCTCAGCCCCAGCATTTT. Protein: CASSFGGGAAQPQHF.